The rows below give T cell receptor beta chains drawn from one sample of a study of T-cell memory formation after mild COVID-19. TCRdb re-called the 5' RACE reads through MiXCR, storing one row per CDR3 protein. The sample includes about 600,000 distinct CDR3 sequences, about 20% of them seen just once. Material for sequencing was PBMCs or a T cell subset sorted from them (not recorded which). These TCRs come from an adult woman who had mild COVID-19 (a few samples of this study predate the infection). Cell type and time point are not known. Each CDR3 is given with its conserved first and last residue. A D gene is named only where the DNA matches it firmly. Clone size is shown for a subset of rows, as once, few, many or a class of expanded clone.

NA,NA,TRBV9,TRBJ2-4,TGTGCCAGCAGCGTACGAGGAGACCTAGCCAAAAACATTCAGTACTTC,CASSVRGDLAKNIQYF
NA,NA,TRBV4-2,TRBJ1-6,TGTGCCAGCAGCCAAGATCGAGGGCAGGGCTTAACCCCCTATAATTCACCCCTCCACTTT,CASSQDRGQGLTPYNSPLHF
NA,TRBD1,TRBV6-2/TRBV6-3,TRBJ1-1,TGTGCCAGCACCAGGACGACAGGGCGGGTGAATGGTGAAGCTTTCTTT,CASTRTTGRVNGEAFF
few,TRBD1,TRBV5-1,TRBJ2-7,TGCGCCAGCAGCTTATCCGGGACAGGGGGTCTCGACGAGCAGTACTTC,CASSLSGTGGLDEQYF
few,TRBD1,TRBV6-6,TRBJ1-4,TGTGCCAGCAACCCGGGACAGGCGGGAAAACTGTTTTTT,CASNPGQAGKLFF
few,TRBD2,TRBV29-1,TRBJ2-7,TGCAGCGTTGGGCTAGCGGGAGTTGGGGAGCAGTACTTC,CSVGLAGVGEQYF
few,NA,TRBV7-8,TRBJ1-5,TGTGCCAGCAGCTTAGAAATAAGGGGCTGGGACAATGGGCCCCAGCATTTT,CASSLEIRGWDNGPQHF
few,NA,TRBV28,TRBJ1-1,TGTGCCAGCACAAAGGTCAGGGGAGGAACTGAAGCTTTCTTT,CASTKVRGGTEAFF
many,NA,TRBV12-3/TRBV12-4,TRBJ2-2,TGTGCCAGCAGGGTCTCACAGGGAAATACCGGGGAGCTGTTTTTT,CASRVSQGNTGELFF
few,TRBD1,TRBV12-3/TRBV12-4,TRBJ1-1,TGTGCCAGTAAACCCACAGGGGCGATGAACACTGAAGCTTTCTTT,CASKPTGAMNTEAFF
few,TRBD2,TRBV9,TRBJ2-2,TGTGCCAGCAGCGTAGACACTAGCGGGACCGGGGAGCTGTTTTTT,CASSVDTSGTGELFF
NA,NA,TRBV11-3,TRBJ2-5,TGTGCCAGCAGCTTAGGTGTGGGTAAGACCCAGTACTTC,CASSLGVGKTQYF
few,NA,TRBV20-1,TRBJ2-4,TGCAGTGCTGTACAGGGATACAAAAACATTCAGTACTTC,CSAVQGYKNIQYF
few,NA,TRBV4-3,TRBJ1-3,TGCGCCAGCAGCCAAGAAATCGTTGGGGGCCACTCTGGAAACACCATATATTTT,CASSQEIVGGHSGNTIYF
NA,NA,TRBV6-2/TRBV6-3,TRBJ2-5,TGTGCCAGCAGTTTGGGTTTGGGAAAGACCCAGTACTTC,CASSLGLGKTQYF
NA,NA,TRBV29-1,TRBJ2-7,TGCAGCGTTGAAGTAGGGGGTGCAGGGGGGTCCTACGAGCAGTACTTC,CSVEVGGAGGSYEQYF
NA,NA,TRBV10-3,TRBJ1-4,TGTGCCATCAGTGGGTCACAGGGTTCGGATGAAAAACTGTTTTTT,CAISGSQGSDEKLFF
few,NA,TRBV12-3/TRBV12-4,TRBJ1-2,TGTGCCAGCAGTTTAGGGCTGGGCTATGGCTACACCTTC,CASSLGLGYGYTF
NA,NA,TRBV18,TRBJ2-1,TGTGCCAGCTCATCGAAGTCCGGGACCTACAATGAGCAGTTCTTC,CASSSKSGTYNEQFF
NA,TRBD1,TRBV20-1,TRBJ1-5,TGCAGTGCTATCGGGCGTGGACAGGGCGTTAATCAGCCCCAGCATTTT,CSAIGRGQGVNQPQHF
few,NA,TRBV21-1,TRBJ1-3,TGTGCCAGCAGCAAAGCGGCGGACTCTGGAAACACCATATATTTT,CASSKAADSGNTIYF
few,TRBD2,TRBV7-9,TRBJ2-3,TGTGCCAGCAGCTCCGGGGGGACTAGCGGACTTACTAGCACAGATACGCAGTATTTT,CASSSGGTSGLTSTDTQYF
few,NA,TRBV7-6,TRBJ2-7,TGTGCCAGCAGCTCGCTCGGTGGGGGATTTGTCGAGCAGTACTTC,CASSSLGGGFVEQYF
many,NA,TRBV12-3/TRBV12-4,TRBJ1-4,TGTGCCAGCAGTTCCCCAGATGAAAAACTGTTTTTT,CASSSPDEKLFF
NA,NA,TRBV18,TRBJ2-7,TGTGCCAGCTCCAGGGGTAGCGAGCAGTACTTC,CASSRGSEQYF
NA,TRBD1,TRBV6-6,TRBJ2-5,TGTGCCAGCGAAGGGACAGGGTGGCAAGAGACCCAGTACTTC,CASEGTGWQETQYF
NA,TRBD2,TRBV24-1,TRBJ2-3,TGTGCCACCAGTGATGCCCGACTAGCTCCTAGCACAGATACGCAGTATTTT,CATSDARLAPSTDTQYF
few,TRBD2,TRBV7-8,TRBJ2-1,TGTGCCAGCAGCTTAATGTTCGCGACTAGCGGCGGCAATGAGCAGTTCTTC,CASSLMFATSGGNEQFF
NA,NA,TRBV4-3,TRBJ2-3,TGCGCCAGCAGCCAAGATGGGCAGGGAAGCACAGATACGCAGTATTTT,CASSQDGQGSTDTQYF
NA,NA,TRBV20-1,TRBJ1-2,TGCAGAGCGATCGAGGGCCCGAATAATGGCTACACCTTC,CRAIEGPNNGYTF
NA,NA,TRBV7-2,TRBJ1-2,TGTGCCAGCAGCTCTTACACCAGGGGAAAGGACTATGGCTACACCTTC,CASSSYTRGKDYGYTF